This paragraph covers one T cell receptor (beta chain) sequence. What it binds is unknown. This sample is drawn from a study of shared clonotypes between healthy human individuals. The wider study: CD4 naive cells filled three plates per donor, CD4 memory three, CD8 naive two and CD8 memory one. Overall study results and limits: Estimated richness was generally greater in naive than memory subsets. A handful of donors shared approximately 5% of their naive CD4 clonotypes.

Method: immunoSEQ multiplex PCR; TCRdb's copy keeps in-frame clones and lacks some. The sample has some 2,500,000 clones, approximately 94% seen once. The authors divided CD4+ cells into CD45RA+ naive and CD45RA-negative memory subsets. The sequencing input was naive CD4+ T cells from PBMCs. Subset defined: CD45RA+ positively selected. The receptor's source is a young man in good health. Some clones in this sample may be carry-over from other donors' samples.

In DNA form, the CDR3 reads TGTGCCAGCAGGAATAGCGGGTACAATGAGCAGTTCTTC. This sequence encodes CASRNSGYNEQFF. The chain has TRBV27 and TRBJ2-1; 7 positions match TRBD2. Losses at the gene ends were 6 bases for V and 4 bases for J; bases not matched to a gene: 3. Per the germline V gene, CDR1 is MNHEY and CDR2 is SMNVEV (reference sequence). The CDR3 totals 13 residues.